The next 31 T cell receptor beta chains were all read from a single sample in a study of low-dose radiotherapy and immunotherapy resistance in tumors. This sample's time point: before trial treatment. First-strand cDNA relied on TRAV- and TRBV-specific primers spanning alpha and beta chains. Using a constant-region primer together with a V-primer adapter, TCRs were subjected to about 18 PCR cycles of amplification. In TCRdb, the reads were re-called with MiXCR into one record per CDR3 protein. The data contain more than 85,000 distinct CDR3 sequences, just under 9.5% of them seen just once; the ten biggest clones take up about 1%. The source material was PBMCs, sampled before treatment. The receptors were gathered from a male donor with prostate cancer.

This clonotype appeared many times. The rearrangement links TRBV2 to TRBJ1-1; weak D call: TRBD1 (6 bases). Germline lookup yields CDR1 SNHLY and CDR2 FYNNEI. Deletions cut 6 bases from V and 4 bases from J, with 18 bases between. There are 15 residues in the CDR3. DNA for the CDR3: TGTGCCAGCAGAGAAAGGACAGCCTGGGGCACTGAAGCTTTCTTT. Translating it yields CASRERTAWGTEAFF.

There are many counts of this clonotype. The gene calls are TRBV6-6 and TRBJ1-5; D gene uncertain. Germline V gene lookup returns CDR1 MNHNY and CDR2 SVGAGI (reference sequence). Trimming shortened V by 2 bases and J by 0 bases, and 8 bases separated the two germline ends. This CDR3 is 15 amino acids long. Here the CDR3 DNA reads TGTGCCAGCAGTTACACCGGGGATAGCAATCAGCCCCAGCATTTT. Translating it yields CASSYTGDSNQPQHF.

This clonotype was counted at least ten times. The chain uses TRBV5-4 and TRBJ1-1, with 7 bases lining up with TRBD1. Germline CDR1 is SGHNT and CDR2 is YYREEE (reference sequence). This CDR3 is 15 amino acids long. V lost 4 bases, J lost 0 bases, and 6 bases stayed unmatched. In nucleotides, the CDR3 is TGTGCCAGCAGCCGGGGACAGAACCTGAACACTGAAGCTTTCTTT. Translated: CASSRGQNLNTEAFF.

This clonotype was seen at least ten times. The chain is built from TRBV2 and TRBJ2-3; 7 bases line up with TRBD1. The CDR3 is 14 amino acids. V gave up 7 bases and J gave up 5 bases; unmatched junction bases: 9. The germline gives CDR1 SNHLY, CDR2 FYNNEI. The CDR3 loop is CASKGQTRQDTQYF. As DNA, the CDR3 is TGTGCCAGCAAGGGACAGACGAGGCAAGATACGCAGTATTTT.

This clonotype was seen repeatedly, ten times or more. The chain carries TRBV10-3 and TRBJ2-3; 9 nucleotides line up with TRBD2. Germline V lookup: CDR1 ENHRY, CDR2 SYGVKD. The V gene end was trimmed by 4 bases and the J gene end by 3 bases; junction bases not matched to a gene: 14. The CDR3 is made up of 18 amino acids. The CDR3 spells CAISGLGLAGPKTDTQYF. CDR3 nucleotides: TGTGCCATCAGTGGGCTCGGTCTAGCGGGACCCAAAACAGATACGCAGTATTTT.

This clonotype was counted ten times or more. The V and J genes are TRBV5-4 and TRBJ2-5; D not certain. The CDR3 extends over 15 amino acids. Trimming shortened V by 4 bases and J by 4 bases, and 17 bases separated the two germline ends. Germline CDR1 SGHNT, CDR2 YYREEE (reference sequence). CDR3 loop: CASSPRKGLGETQYF. The CDR3 nucleotides are TGTGCCAGCAGCCCGCGCAAAGGCCTTGGAGAGACCCAGTACTTC.

This clonotype was recorded many times. V gene TRBV7-9 combines with J gene TRBJ2-5; D is perhaps TRBD1 or TRBD2 (5 bases each). The CDR3 runs 15 residues. V dropped 1 base and J dropped 4 bases, with 13 bases sitting between them. The germline V gene encodes CDR1 SEHNR and CDR2 FQNEAQ (reference sequence). The CDR3 sequence: CASSLVSGALETQYF. As DNA, the CDR3 is TGTGCCAGCAGCTTAGTATCCGGGGCGCTAGAGACCCAGTACTTC.

This clonotype was observed at least ten times. DNA of the CDR3: TGTGCCAGCAGCTATAAGGCCAGGGGGCTCGGTTCACCCCTCCACTTT. It is translated as CASSYKARGLGSPLHF. The V and J genes are TRBV11-2 and TRBJ1-6, with 8 nucleotides matching TRBD1. Trimming at V came to 4 bases and at J to 9 bases, leaving 11 bases not matched to a gene. The CDR3 runs 16 residues. The V gene's germline CDR1 is SGHAT and CDR2 FQNNGV.

There are many counts of this clonotype. V and J are TRBV19 and TRBJ2-7, with D perhaps matching TRBD1 (6 bases). Germline assignment: CDR1 LNHDA and CDR2 SQIVND (reference sequence). CDR3 size: 13 residues. V was pared by 5 bases and J by 5 bases, with 13 bases between. The CDR3 DNA reads TGTGCCAGTAGTTCCTTACAGGGCAACGAGCAGTACTTC. This codes for CASSSLQGNEQYF.

This clonotype showed up many times. This chain links TRBV2 with TRBJ1-5; D not resolved. The CDR3 covers 13 residues. Germline V gives CDR1 SNHLY, CDR2 FYNNEI. V shed 3 bases and J shed 0 bases, with 3 bases lying between them. The CDR3 region has the DNA TGTGCCAGCAGTGACGCTAGCAATCAGCCCCAGCATTTT. Translated, it gives CASSDASNQPQHF.

This clonotype was detected many times. The V call is TRBV24-1, the J call TRBJ2-1; D is perhaps TRBD2 (5 bases). CDR3 length equals 13 residues. In germline, CDR1 is KGHDR, CDR2 SFDVKD. The germline V and J ends were trimmed by 9 bases and 3 bases, with 11 bases remaining between them. CDR3 nucleotide sequence: TGTGCCACCCGGATGGGAGACTACAATGAGCAGTTCTTC. This translates into CATRMGDYNEQFF.

This clonotype has at least ten counts. This rearrangement joins TRBV6-5 to TRBJ1-1; 8 positions match TRBD1. V shed 8 bases and J 11 bases; nucleotides not matched to a gene: 7. CDR3 length: 11 amino acids. Germline CDR1 MNHEY, CDR2 SVGAGI. The CDR3 region has the DNA TGTGCCAGCCAAGGACAGGGTGGGGCTTTCTTT. Its protein is CASQGQGGAFF.

This clonotype was counted many times. The chain couples TRBV19 to TRBJ1-5; 8 bases are a match to TRBD1. Germline V gene sequence: CDR1 LNHDA, CDR2 SQIVND (reference sequence). J lost 0 bases, V lost 5 bases, and 6 bases had no gene match. The CDR3 is 16 residues long. This CDR3 reads CASSPLGTGSNQPQHF. CDR3 DNA: TGTGCCAGTAGTCCCCTAGGGACAGGTAGCAATCAGCCCCAGCATTTT.

Many counts were recorded for this clonotype. V gene TRBV19 combines with J gene TRBJ2-2; D may correspond to TRBD1 or TRBD2 (5 bases each). CDR3 size: 14 residues. The germline V gene encodes CDR1 LNHDA and CDR2 SQIVND (reference sequence). V lost 5 bases and J 3 bases, leaving 10 bases between the germline ends. The CDR3: CASSDRGDTGELFF. The DNA for the CDR3 is TGTGCCAGTAGTGACCGGGGCGACACCGGGGAGCTGTTTTTT.

The chain has TRBV28 and TRBJ2-7; no clear D gene. The V end was cut by 6 bases, the J end by 5 bases, with 8 bases between. The CDR3 extends over 11 amino acids. Germline V CDR1 and CDR2: MDHEN, SYDVKM. The CDR3 sequence: CASSLANEQYF. The DNA of the CDR3 is TGTGCCAGCAGCCTCGCGAACGAGCAGTACTTC.

This clonotype has just a few counts. A far more abundant clone sits one base away, making this likely a read error. This chain connects TRBV29-1 to TRBJ2-1; 8 bases map to TRBD1. V trimming: 5 bases; J trimming: 10 bases; junction bases outside the gene matches: 13. Germline CDR1 reads SQVTM; CDR2 reads ANQGSEA. The CDR3 sequence is 14 residues long. The CDR3 nucleotides read TGCAGCGTTTTAGGGACAGGACGTTCCTACGAGCAGTTCTTC. It codes for CSVLGTGRSYEQFF.

Notes on this clonotype: The likely explanation is a read error, given a far larger clone one base away. The chain carries TRBV5-3 and TRBJ2-7; no reliable D call. TRBV5-3 is known as an ORF, though its function is uncertain. Between the trimmed V and J ends, which lost 10 bases and 0 bases, there was a span of 23 bases. This CDR3 has 16 residues. CDR3 amino acids: CAGSCGCTLVSYEQYF. CDR3 coding DNA: TGTGCCGGCAGCTGTGGCTGTACGTTGGTCTCCTACGAGCAGTACTTC.

This clonotype was found many times. The genes are TRBV28 and TRBJ1-2; 9 positions match TRBD1. CDR3 length: 14 residues. From germline, CDR1 is MDHEN and CDR2 SYDVKM. Germline trimming cut 4 bases from V and 4 bases from J; bases unmatched to any gene: 4. CDR3 coding DNA: TGTGCCAGCAGTTCCGGGACAGGGACCTATGGCTACACCTTC. Protein: CASSSGTGTYGYTF.

This clonotype turned up a few times. The J gene is TRBJ2-3, the V gene TRBV29-1, with TRBD2 matching over 10 bases. Germline-derived CDR1 and CDR2 are SQVTM and ANQGSEA. This CDR3 is 14 amino acids long. The ends lost 6 bases at V and 6 bases at J; junction bases unmatched: 9. In DNA form, the CDR3 reads TGCAGCGTAGGGACTAGCGCGCTCCCCGATACGCAGTATTTT. This sequence encodes CSVGTSALPDTQYF.

This clonotype was found once. A much larger clone differs by one base, so this may be a read error. No DNA is shown, since the ends of the CDR3 on it are uncertain; the CDR3 is the one TCRdb lists. The rearrangement links TRBV30 to TRBJ2-7; the table gives TRBD2 as D, unverified against the DNA. The CDR3 comprises 13 residues, both ends counted. Germline V CDR1 and CDR2: GTSNPN, SVGIG (reference sequence). The CDR3 spells CAWAPGTSGRAYF.

This clonotype was recorded at least ten times. This chain connects TRBV5-1 to TRBJ1-1, with 7 bases that match TRBD1. With V trimmed by 0 bases and J by 1 base, 3 bases remained unmatched. The germline gives CDR1 SGHRS, CDR2 YFSETQ. The CDR3 is 15 amino acids. CDR3 amino acids: CASSLEQGENTEAFF. The CDR3 nucleotides read TGCGCCAGCAGCTTGGAGCAGGGGGAGAACACTGAAGCTTTCTTT.

This clonotype was seen at least ten times. The V call is TRBV28, the J call TRBJ2-1, with 8 bases fitting TRBD1. In germline, CDR1 is MDHEN, CDR2 SYDVKM. V gave up 7 bases and J gave up 6 bases; unmatched junction bases: 5. CDR3 length equals 13 residues. The DNA of the CDR3 is TGTGCCAGCAACCAGGGGGCGGTCAATGAGCAGTTCTTC. It encodes CASNQGAVNEQFF.

This clonotype was recorded only once. A far larger clone lies a single base away; this is likely a read error. The V gene is TRBV3-1, the J gene TRBJ2-1; 11 nucleotides match TRBD2. The CDR3 contains 16 residues. Looked up from germline, CDR1 is LGHDT and CDR2 is YNNKEL (reference sequence). Trimming at V came to 1 base and at J to 10 bases, leaving 9 bases not matched to a gene. CDR3 amino acids: CASSQAASGRTYEQFF. CDR3 bases: TGTGCCAGCAGCCAAGCGGCTAGCGGGAGGACCTACGAGCAGTTCTTC.

This clonotype was observed at least ten times. V is TRBV27 and J is TRBJ2-6; D remains ambiguous. CDR3 length equals 21 residues. In germline, CDR1 is MNHEY, CDR2 SMNVEV (reference sequence). V shed 5 bases and J shed 1 base, with 27 bases lying between them. CDR3 coding DNA: TGTGCCAGCAGTCCTCGAACGGCCAGCCTGGAAGGCACATCTGGGGCCAACGTCCTGACTTTC. It translates to CASSPRTASLEGTSGANVLTF.

This clonotype was picked up many times. The V gene is TRBV20-1, the J gene TRBJ1-2; no clear D gene. Germline V gene data show CDR1 as DFQATT and CDR2 as SNEGSKA (reference sequence). CDR3 length: 11 residues. V was trimmed by 0 bases and J by 10 bases, leaving 9 bases between them. This CDR3 reads CSARDPPLYTF. As DNA, the CDR3 is TGCAGTGCTAGAGACCCGCCCCTCTACACCTTC.

The sample holds many counts of this clonotype. The chain has TRBV7-2 and TRBJ1-3; unclear D gene. Germline CDR1 SGHTA, CDR2 FQGNSA. The CDR3 has 16 residues. V was cut by 2 bases and J by 4 bases, with 15 bases left in between. CDR3 loop: CASSLIMGLTGNTIYF. Here the CDR3 DNA reads TGTGCCAGCAGCTTAATCATGGGCCTGACAGGAAACACCATATATTTT.

This clonotype has a count of ten or more. V and J are TRBV13 and TRBJ2-1; D perhaps matches TRBD1 (6 bases). V gave up 4 bases and J gave up 10 bases, with 14 bases separating them. The CDR3 loop spans 13 amino acids. CDR1 and CDR2 (germline): PRHDT, FYEKMQ (reference sequence). CDR3 sequence reads: CASSSREGTEQFF. In DNA form, the CDR3 reads TGTGCCAGCAGCTCTCGTGAGGGGACAGAGCAGTTCTTC.

Many counts were recorded for this clonotype. The gene calls are TRBV6-1 and TRBJ2-3; 7 positions agree with TRBD2. Germline V CDR1 and CDR2: MNHNS, SASEGT. Trimming at V came to 2 bases and at J to 4 bases, leaving 6 bases not matched to a gene. The CDR3 has 15 residues. DNA of the CDR3: TGTGCCAGCAGTGAAAGGGGAGGGGTCCCAGATACGCAGTATTTT. Protein product: CASSERGGVPDTQYF.

This clonotype appeared many times. The chain is built from TRBV7-2 and TRBJ1-6, with 9 bases aligning to TRBD1. Trimming at V came to 0 bases and at J to 13 bases, leaving 7 bases not matched to a gene. In germline, CDR1 is SGHTA, CDR2 FQGNSA. The CDR3 is 15 residues long. As DNA, the CDR3 is TGTGCCAGCAGCTTAGCCGGAGGGACAGGGTCTCCCCTCCACTTT. Its translation: CASSLAGGTGSPLHF.

This clonotype has a count of ten or more. This chain links TRBV7-2 with TRBJ1-1; D ambiguous. CDR1 is SGHTA and CDR2 is FQGNSA in the germline V gene. The CDR3 covers 15 residues. The V gene lost 1 base and the J gene lost 7 bases, with 16 bases spanning the gap. The CDR3 DNA follows: TGTGCCAGCAGCTTAGGGTTCCAGGCTGGAGGTGAAGCTTTCTTT. Protein: CASSLGFQAGGEAFF.

This clonotype was detected many times. The chain employs TRBV30 and TRBJ2-1, with 7 bases identical to TRBD1. CDR1 and CDR2 from the germline V gene are GTSNPN and SVGIG (reference sequence). Trimming at V came to 2 bases and at J to 8 bases, leaving 6 bases not matched to a gene. The CDR3 runs 13 residues. The CDR3 region has the DNA TGTGCCTGGAGTCTCGGACAGGCCCATGAGCAGTTCTTC. It yields the protein CAWSLGQAHEQFF.